This paragraph reports one T cell receptor beta chain. The target of this receptor is not known. Base qualities are not provided; no much larger clone lies one nucleotide away. Including the terminal cysteine and phenylalanine, the CDR3 comprises 13 residues. Left in the record is the CDR3 DNA by itself, 39 bases read in frame from the first base. For CDR1 and CDR2, the germline V gene lists SQVTM and ANQGSEA. Deletion took 4 bases off V and 4 bases off J, with a span of 10 bases between the germline ends. The data belong to a study of blood T cell repertoires in COVID-19 (dated by TCRdb to the early 2020s). The study in broad terms: Samples from collaborators originated in the United States, Italy and Spain and spanned both the acute and convalescent phases of COVID-19. Where available, HLA class I and class II types were taken from metadata supplied by the sample provider and were not determined by assay-based typing. Samples came from the ongoing ImmuneRACE study (first 160 participants) plus 1,254 subjects from 6 global collaborators. The repertoires were released in a freely available public database meant as a resource for research on the immune response to SARS-CoV-2. Sample metadata almost always included a de-identified subject ID, COVID-19 status, age in years and sex. The material from the prospective study consisted of cDNA or gDNA derived from T cells, B-cell-depleted T cells, or PBMCs. The dataset comprised deeply sampled blood TCRbeta repertoires from subjects exposed to, actively infected with, or recovered from COVID-19.

Collaborating institutions collected whole blood in K2EDTA tubes following their own protocols. For TCRbeta analysis, collaborators shipped samples as frozen whole blood, isolated PBMCs, or DNA extracted from either of those sample types. The research as a whole found: The amount of clinical and demographic metadata varied by source and participant and was provided uncurated.

The immunoSEQ Assay, a bias-controlled multiplex PCR, was used to amplify TCRbeta CDR3 regions from genomic DNA. The original pipeline was this. The number of nucleated cells in each sample was estimated by amplification of reference gene primers within the assay. Sequence reads were collapsed and filtered to measure the absolute abundance of every unique TCRbeta CDR3 rearrangement. For each sample, productive Simpson clonality was calculated as the square root of Simpson's diversity index over productive rearrangements. TCRdb took this table from immuneACCESS and kept in-frame rearrangements with V and J called. Such tables lack part of the clones; where checked against another copy, unresolved V genes explain under half of the gap, and the rest is unexplained. That table furnishes V, J and clone size, whereas the DNA furnished D and trimming. This sample lists 200,000 to 250,000 clones; about 86% were detected once. 2% to 2.5% of the sample rests with the top ten.

The source of this sequence is an older woman with acute or convalescent COVID-19. Sequencing was performed on peripheral blood. The chain is made from TRBV29-1 and TRBJ1-4, with the D gene too uncertain to name. The DNA reads TGCAGCGTTGGGAGCATTAATAATGAAAAACTGTTTTTT. This yields the protein CSVGSINNEKLFF.